The clone carrying this TCR beta chain showed up just once. For TCRbeta, the library was prepared with unique molecular identifiers. TCRdb re-called the PCR reads through MiXCR, storing one row per CDR3 protein. The top ten hold over 0.95% of the sample, which has approximately 640,000 distinct CDR3 sequences, 16% seen once. The data are from a study of T-cell reconstitution after alpha-beta-depleted transplantation in children. CDR1 and CDR2 (germline): SGHVS, FQNEAQ. This CDR3 comprises 19 residues. Deletions cut 0 bases from V and 3 bases from J, with 20 bases between. The rearrangement uses TRBV7-8 and TRBJ2-2, with no clear D. The material sequenced was PBMCs from the stem cell graft donor, taken from the stem cell graft. The TCR was taken from a human donor who donated a stem cell graft to a child with acute myeloid leukemia. The CDR3: CASSLAEGQISTYTGELFF. CDR3 nucleotides: TGTGCCAGCAGCTTAGCTGAAGGGCAGATCAGCACTTACACCGGGGAGCTGTTTTTT.